Each of the 21 T cell receptor beta chains below was sequenced from the same sample in a study of Ad26.COV2.S vaccination and SARS-CoV-2 variants. Treatment denoted: around 19 received Ad26.COV2.S at low or high dose, single or two shots; several received placebo; per-sample allocation not given. The study sampled participants on day 63 after the first vaccine or placebo injection. Clones were read by immunoSEQ multiplex PCR, and TCRdb kept only the in-frame ones, dropping some. The data contain 300,000 to 450,000 clones, around 84% of them seen just once; the ten biggest clones take up approximately 3.5%. The sample in question was peripheral blood, obtained in a trial of Ad26.COV2.S vaccine versus placebo. The receptors derive from a person between 18 and 59 years old who received the Ad26.COV2.S COVID-19 vaccine or a placebo.

The chain has TRBV20-1 and TRBJ2-4, with TRBD2 matching over 7 bases. V lost 3 bases to trimming and J lost 4 bases; unmatched junction nucleotides: 12. CDR1 and CDR2 (germline): DFQATT, SNEGSKA (reference sequence). The CDR3 is 16 residues long. The CDR3 loop reads CSASWGEGGPKNIQYF. CDR3 in DNA: TGCAGTGCTAGTTGGGGGGAGGGAGGGCCAAAAAACATTCAGTACTTC.

This clone appeared a single time. V gene TRBV19 combines with J gene TRBJ1-2, with TRBD1 identical over 9 bases. V lost 10 bases and J lost 4; bases outside the gene matches: 10. Germline assignment: CDR1 LNHDA and CDR2 SQIVND (reference sequence). The CDR3 consists of 14 residues. In DNA, the CDR3 is TGTGCCATCGGGACAGGGCCCCGCTTCTATGGCTACACCTTC. It yields the protein CAIGTGPRFYGYTF.

This clone was counted ten times or more. This sequence joins TRBV7-9 and TRBJ2-1, with a possible D match to TRBD1 (5 bases). Trimming removed 4 bases at V and 6 bases at J, with 16 bases between. This CDR3 has 15 amino acids. Germline-derived CDR1 and CDR2 are SEHNR and FQNEAQ (reference sequence). CDR3 amino acids: CASSSPPRVGNEQFF. The CDR3 bases are TGTGCCAGCAGCTCCCCCCCCAGGGTGGGCAATGAGCAGTTCTTC.

This clone has just a few counts. The DNA for the CDR3 is TGTGCCAGCAGCCGCGCTGCGGGTGACACCGGGGAGCTGTTTTTT. This sequence encodes CASSRAAGDTGELFF. The V call is TRBV5-6, the J call TRBJ2-2, with D maybe TRBD2 (5 bases). Trimming shortened V by 4 bases and J by 3 bases, and 13 bases separated the two germline ends. CDR1 and CDR2 from the germline V gene are SGHDT and YYEEEE. The CDR3 length is 15 residues.

The chain links TRBV11-3 to TRBJ2-7; possibly TRBD2 for D (5 bases). The V end was cut by 4 bases, the J end by 1 base, with 8 bases between. CDR1 SGHNT and CDR2 YENEEA come from the germline V gene. The CDR3 extends over 13 amino acids. The CDR3 region is CASSSTSSYEQYF. DNA of the CDR3: TGTGCCAGCAGCTCCACTAGTTCCTACGAGCAGTACTTC.

The table lists this clone with a few counts. The chain links TRBV6-2 or TRBV6-3 to TRBJ1-1, with TRBD1 matching over 12 bases. Germline assignment: CDR1 MNHEY and CDR2 SVGEGT. V shed 4 bases and J 2 bases; nucleotides not matched to a gene: 5. The CDR3 is 16 amino acids. This CDR3 is CASSLGQGASNTEAFF. DNA of the CDR3: TGTGCCAGCAGTTTGGGACAGGGGGCGTCAAACACTGAAGCTTTCTTT.

CDR3 residues: CASSSHGTGNSPLHF. The CDR3 DNA reads as TGTGCCAGCAGTTCCCACGGGACAGGAAATTCACCCCTCCACTTT. The chain links TRBV28 to TRBJ1-6, with 8 bases matching TRBD1. J was trimmed by 7 bases and V by 4 bases; bases with no gene match: 6. The length of the CDR3 is 15 residues. Germline V gene sequence: CDR1 MDHEN, CDR2 SYDVKM.

The rearrangement uses TRBV7-2 and TRBJ2-1; D tentatively fits TRBD1 or TRBD2 (5 bases each). The V end lost 2 bases, the J end lost 2 bases, and 7 bases lay between the germline ends. Per germline, CDR1 SGHTA and CDR2 FQGNSA. The CDR3 runs to 14 residues. This CDR3 is CASSLMGAYNEQFF. For the CDR3, the DNA is TGTGCCAGCAGCTTAATGGGGGCCTACAATGAGCAGTTCTTC.

This clone was observed a single time. The chain recombines TRBV28 with TRBJ2-7, with D perhaps given as TRBD1 or TRBD2 (5 bases each). CDR3 length equals 17 residues. The germline CDR1 and CDR2 sequences are MDHEN and SYDVKM. With 5 bases removed from V and 3 bases from J, the gap between germline ends came to 23 bases. The CDR3 DNA reads as TGTGCCAGCAGTCCAGAGGCTCTAGAGTCGGGGCTCTACGAGCAGTACTTC. Protein: CASSPEALESGLYEQYF.

This clone was detected only once. This rearrangement joins TRBV7-2 to TRBJ1-6, with 7 bases matching TRBD1. CDR1 and CDR2 (germline): SGHTA, FQGNSA. J was trimmed by 11 bases and V by 1 base; bases with no gene match: 2. There are 13 residues in the CDR3. In nucleotides, the CDR3 is TGTGCCAGCAGCTTAGGACAGGGAACACCCCTCCACTTT. This translates into CASSLGQGTPLHF.

The J gene is TRBJ2-5, the V gene TRBV5-6; D may be TRBD2 (6 bases). V was pared by 3 bases and J by 2 bases, with 8 bases between. The CDR3 loop spans 13 amino acids. Per germline, CDR1 SGHDT and CDR2 YYEEEE. CDR3 in amino acids: CASSSTSQETQYF. CDR3 nucleotide sequence: TGTGCCAGCAGCTCGACTAGTCAAGAGACCCAGTACTTC.

This chain connects TRBV18 to TRBJ1-5; D may be TRBD1 (5 bases). Trimming pared 3 bases from V and 1 base from J, leaving 10 bases between. Germline assignment: CDR1 KGHSH and CDR2 LQKENI. CDR3 size: 15 residues. CDR3 sequence reads: CASSPGQSSNQPQHF. CDR3 DNA sequence: TGTGCCAGCTCACCTGGACAATCAAGCAATCAGCCCCAGCATTTT.

The chain couples TRBV28 to TRBJ1-5; the D is unclear. The CDR3 sequence is 13 residues long. Trimming took 7 bases from V and 5 from J, leaving 12 bases between them. The germline V gene encodes CDR1 MDHEN and CDR2 SYDVKM. CDR3: CASNRAGYQPQHF. CDR3 nucleotide sequence: TGTGCCAGCAATCGGGCCGGCTATCAGCCCCAGCATTTT.

Regarding this clone: This same CDR3 is encoded by further DNA sequences in the sample. The J gene is TRBJ2-5, the V gene TRBV27; 12 nucleotides match TRBD1. The ends lost 4 bases at V and 5 bases at J; junction bases unmatched: 5. The germline CDR1 and CDR2 sequences are MNHEY and SMNVEV (reference sequence). The CDR3 has 15 residues. The CDR3 coding sequence is TGTGCCAGCAGTTCAGGGACAGGGGGCGTGGAGACCCAGTACTTC. Its protein product is CASSSGTGGVETQYF.

The chain joins TRBV28 to TRBJ1-2; D is ambiguous. V lost 10 bases and J 0 bases, leaving 6 bases between the germline ends. CDR1 is MDHEN and CDR2 is SYDVKM in the germline V gene. This CDR3 comprises 11 residues. DNA of the CDR3: TGTGCCACGGAAGCTAACTATGGCTACACCTTC. Translated, it gives CATEANYGYTF.

V gene TRBV6-5 combines with J gene TRBJ1-1; D is uncertain. Germline loops: CDR1 MNHEY, CDR2 SVGAGI. The CDR3 loop spans 12 amino acids. The V end was cut by 11 bases, the J end by 1 base, with 11 bases between. CDR3 protein: CASSPENTEAFF. The CDR3 coding sequence is TGTGCCTCATCCCCAGAGAACACTGAAGCTTTCTTT.

This rearrangement joins TRBV11-2 to TRBJ1-4, with a weak D call TRBD1 (6 bases). Germline V gene sequence: CDR1 SGHAT, CDR2 FQNNGV. The ends were cut back, 5 bases at V and 14 bases at J, with 15 bases in the middle. The CDR3 consists of 12 residues. CDR3 in DNA: TGTGCCAGCAGCGACCAACAGGGAACCCTGTTTTTT. The encoded protein is CASSDQQGTLFF.

The chain uses TRBV5-6 and TRBJ1-2; the D is unclear. This CDR3 spans 11 amino acids. Germline CDR1 and CDR2: SGHDT and YYEEEE. V gave up 4 bases and J gave up 8 bases, with 9 bases separating them. CDR3 protein: CASSGTGGYTF. In nucleotides, the CDR3 is TGTGCCAGCAGCGGAACCGGAGGCTACACCTTC.

This clone was seen only once. The chain recombines TRBV4-3 with TRBJ2-3; the match to TRBD2 covers 9 bases. Losses at the gene ends were 1 base for V and 3 bases for J; bases not matched to a gene: 5. Germline V gene lookup returns CDR1 LGHNA and CDR2 YSLEER. This CDR3 contains 16 residues. In nucleotides, the CDR3 is TGCGCCAGCAGCCAAGCTAGCGGGGAAGATACAGATACGCAGTATTTT. It translates to CASSQASGEDTDTQYF.

Notes on this clone: The junction departs from the called germline gene at one end, perhaps through a read error. The V call is TRBV19, the J call TRBJ2-3, with 9 nucleotides matching TRBD2. CDR3 length: 12 residues. The germline V gene has CDR1 LNHDA and CDR2 SQIVND (reference sequence). CDR3 sequence: CASSMEAGGALF. The CDR3 region has the DNA TGTGCCAGTAGTATGGAAGCGGGGGGAGCCCTTTTT.

The chain employs TRBV18 and TRBJ2-1, with D perhaps matching TRBD1 (5 bases). Germline CDR1 KGHSH, CDR2 LQKENI. V was cut by 0 bases and J by 9 bases, with 12 bases left in between. This CDR3 has 14 amino acids. The CDR3, as DNA: TGTGCCAGCTCACCACCGGCAGGACACTCTGAGCAGTTCTTC. It codes for CASSPPAGHSEQFF.